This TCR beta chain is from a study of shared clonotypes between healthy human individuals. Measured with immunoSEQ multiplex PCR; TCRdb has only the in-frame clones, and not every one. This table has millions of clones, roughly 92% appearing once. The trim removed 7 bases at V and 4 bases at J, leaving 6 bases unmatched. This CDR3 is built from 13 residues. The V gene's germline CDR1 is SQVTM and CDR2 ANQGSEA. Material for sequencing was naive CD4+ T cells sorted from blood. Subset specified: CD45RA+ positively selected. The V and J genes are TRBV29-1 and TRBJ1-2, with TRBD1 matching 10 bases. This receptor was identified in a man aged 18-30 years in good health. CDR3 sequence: CSGGTGDIYGYTF. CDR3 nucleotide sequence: TGCAGCGGCGGGACAGGGGATATCTATGGCTACACCTTC.